What follows are 10 T cell receptor beta chains derived from one specimen sequenced in a study of shared clonotypes between healthy human individuals. The naive CD8 fraction comprised CD45RO-negative cells positively selected for CCR7 and excluded terminally differentiated effector memory CD45RA+ cells. TCRdb's table, derived via immunoSEQ multiplex PCR, lists solely in-frame clones and lacks some. The repertoire has about 580,000 clones, 98% of them found once; the top ten carry around 0.3%. Sequences were obtained from naive CD8+ T cells sorted from blood. The source of these receptors is a man aged 30-40 years in good health.

The chain carries TRBV27 and TRBJ2-2; D uncertain. Germline V gene data show CDR1 as MNHEY and CDR2 as SMNVEV (reference sequence). CDR3 size: 12 residues. Trimming took 4 bases from V and 9 from J, leaving 9 bases between them. For the CDR3, the DNA is TGTGCCAGCAGTTCCTTAGGGTGGGAGCTGTTTTTT. This encodes CASSSLGWELFF.

The chain joins TRBV7-9 to TRBJ1-4; TRBD1 is a possible D gene (6 bases). Germline lookup yields CDR1 SEHNR and CDR2 FQNEAQ (reference sequence). Trimming removed 5 bases from V and 4 bases from J, with 11 bases in between. The CDR3 sequence is 14 residues long. CDR3 nucleotides: TGTGCCAGCAGCACGGACAGACTTAATGAAAAACTGTTTTTT. Translated: CASSTDRLNEKLFF.

This clone was recorded once. The V gene is TRBV5-6, the J gene TRBJ1-4; weak D call: TRBD1 (5 bases). Trimming shortened V by 4 bases and J by 5 bases, and 12 bases separated the two germline ends. The length of the CDR3 is 14 residues. Germline V gene lookup returns CDR1 SGHDT and CDR2 YYEEEE. The CDR3 coding sequence is TGTGCCAGCAGCCCCGGGGCGGGAAATGAAAAACTGTTTTTT. Amino acids: CASSPGAGNEKLFF.

The chain couples TRBV9 to TRBJ2-1, with a tentative D call TRBD2 (6 bases). The CDR3 has 15 amino acids. V was trimmed by 4 bases and J by 6 bases, leaving 17 bases between them. Germline CDR1 reads SGDLS; CDR2 reads YYNGEE. CDR3 sequence reads: CASSPWRALGNEQFF. CDR3 DNA sequence: TGTGCCAGCAGCCCCTGGAGGGCGCTCGGCAATGAGCAGTTCTTC.

The V gene is TRBV15, the J gene TRBJ1-2; D ambiguous. Germline values: CDR1 LNHNV, CDR2 YYDKDF (reference sequence). The CDR3 has 16 residues. V was clipped by 3 bases and J by 5 bases, with 19 bases between them. CDR3 in amino acids: CATSRLEGRSRYGYTF. In DNA, the CDR3 is TGTGCCACCAGCAGGCTCGAGGGAAGGTCCCGTTATGGCTACACCTTC. Full variable domain (outside the CDR3, taken from reference TRBV15 and TRBJ1-2): DAMVIQNPRYQVTQFGKPVTLSCSQTLNHNVMYWYQQKSSQAPKLLFHYYDKDFNNEADTPDNFQSRRPNTSFCFLDIRSPGLGDTAMYLCATSRLEGRSRYGYTFGSGTRLTVV.

The count of this clone is one. The rearrangement uses TRBV7-9 and TRBJ2-7; 12 bases align to TRBD1. The CDR3 is 17 residues long. The V gene's germline CDR1 is SEHNR and CDR2 FQNEAQ (reference sequence). With V trimmed by 1 base and J by 0 bases, 4 bases remained unmatched. CDR3 residues: CASSLGPGQGASYEQYF. As DNA, the CDR3 is TGTGCCAGCAGCTTAGGGCCGGGACAGGGGGCCTCCTACGAGCAGTACTTC.

The V gene is TRBV7-9, the J gene TRBJ2-3, with 8 nucleotides matching TRBD2. V lost 8 bases to trimming and J lost 7 bases; unmatched junction nucleotides: 11. Germline assignment: CDR1 SEHNR and CDR2 FQNEAQ (reference sequence). This CDR3 contains 14 residues. The CDR3 bases are TGTGCCAGCGCCTCCCCGGGACTAGTCAATACGCAGTATTTT. Its translation is CASASPGLVNTQYF. The entire variable domain, with the rest obtained from reference TRBV7-9 and TRBJ2-3, is as follows: DTGVSQNPRHKITKRGQNVTFRCDPISEHNRLYWYRQTLGQGPEFLTYFQNEAQLEKSRLLSDRFSAERPKGSFSTLEIQRTEQGDSAMYLCASASPGLVNTQYFGPGTRLTVL.

This chain uses TRBV27 with TRBJ2-7; TRBD2 might be the D (5 bases). Germline-derived CDR1 and CDR2 are MNHEY and SMNVEV (reference sequence). The CDR3 covers 15 residues. The V gene lost 5 bases and the J gene lost 0 bases, with 14 bases spanning the gap. The DNA for the CDR3 is TGTGCCAGCAGTACCCTTATGGGAGACTCCTACGAGCAGTACTTC. Translating gives CASSTLMGDSYEQYF.

As to this clone: One end of the junction does not line up with germline, which may come from a read error. V usage is TRBV5-4 and J usage is TRBJ1-3; D call uncertain. There are 11 residues in the CDR3. CDR1 and CDR2 (germline): SGHNT, YYREEE (reference sequence). The CDR3 sequence is CASSLMEDWDF. The CDR3 DNA follows: TGTGCCAGCAGCTTGATGGAGGATTGGGATTTT.

The J gene is TRBJ2-2, the V gene TRBV7-2, with D unclear. Trimming cost V 5 bases and J 5 bases, with 9 bases left between them. The length of the CDR3 is 13 residues. CDR1 and CDR2 (germline): SGHTA, FQGNSA. In nucleotides, the CDR3 is TGTGCCAGCAGCCTGGTTCCTACCGGGGAGCTGTTTTTT. Translating it yields CASSLVPTGELFF.